Below, 4 T cell receptor beta chains from the same sample are listed, as sequenced in a study of blood T cell repertoires in COVID-19. The protocol was immunoSEQ multiplex PCR, while the TCRdb copy is restricted to in-frame clones and leaves out a portion. The table includes under 250,000 clones, around nine tenths detected once. The sequenced sample was peripheral blood. The source is a woman aged 60-75 years with acute or convalescent COVID-19.

V is TRBV28 and J is TRBJ2-7, with 9 bases identical to TRBD2. The CDR3 covers 16 residues. The V gene end was trimmed by 3 bases and the J gene end by 2 bases; junction bases not matched to a gene: 8. Germline values: CDR1 MDHEN, CDR2 SYDVKM. CDR3 coding DNA: TGTGCCAGCAGTTTCTCACTAGCGGGCCTAACCTACGAGCAGTACTTC. This sequence encodes CASSFSLAGLTYEQYF.

The chain links TRBV12-3 or TRBV12-4 to TRBJ1-2; 7 nucleotides match TRBD1. Trimming cost V 7 bases and J 4 bases; bases outside gene matches: 6. CDR3 length: 13 residues. The CDR3 coding sequence is TGTGCCAGCACTGCGACAGGGCGCTATGGCTACACCTTC. Its protein product is CASTATGRYGYTF.

V usage is TRBV2 and J usage is TRBJ2-1, with 11 nucleotides matching TRBD2. Germline CDR1 is SNHLY and CDR2 is FYNNEI. V shed 5 bases, J shed 2 bases, and the junction held 11 bases outside the gene matches. The CDR3 is 18 amino acids. CDR3 sequence: CASSMTGTSGTPYNEQFF. CDR3 nucleotide sequence: TGTGCCAGCAGTATGACCGGGACTAGCGGTACCCCCTACAATGAGCAGTTCTTC. The full variable domain, in which reference TRBV2 and TRBJ2-1 provide the parts outside the CDR3, is EPEVTQTPSHQVTQMGQEVILRCVPISNHLYFYWYRQILGQKVEFLVSFYNNEISEKSEIFDDQFSVERPDGSNFTLKIRSTKLEDSAMYFCASSMTGTSGTPYNEQFFGPGTRLTVL.

The chain has TRBV6-2 or TRBV6-3 and TRBJ2-7, with D possibly TRBD1 on 5 matching bases. Trimming removed 0 bases at V and 4 bases at J, with 13 bases between. The germline V gene encodes CDR1 MNHEY and CDR2 SVGEGT. The CDR3 covers 15 residues. The CDR3 is CASSYSQTRDYEQYF. The CDR3 region has the DNA TGTGCCAGCAGTTACTCCCAGACCAGGGATTACGAGCAGTACTTC.